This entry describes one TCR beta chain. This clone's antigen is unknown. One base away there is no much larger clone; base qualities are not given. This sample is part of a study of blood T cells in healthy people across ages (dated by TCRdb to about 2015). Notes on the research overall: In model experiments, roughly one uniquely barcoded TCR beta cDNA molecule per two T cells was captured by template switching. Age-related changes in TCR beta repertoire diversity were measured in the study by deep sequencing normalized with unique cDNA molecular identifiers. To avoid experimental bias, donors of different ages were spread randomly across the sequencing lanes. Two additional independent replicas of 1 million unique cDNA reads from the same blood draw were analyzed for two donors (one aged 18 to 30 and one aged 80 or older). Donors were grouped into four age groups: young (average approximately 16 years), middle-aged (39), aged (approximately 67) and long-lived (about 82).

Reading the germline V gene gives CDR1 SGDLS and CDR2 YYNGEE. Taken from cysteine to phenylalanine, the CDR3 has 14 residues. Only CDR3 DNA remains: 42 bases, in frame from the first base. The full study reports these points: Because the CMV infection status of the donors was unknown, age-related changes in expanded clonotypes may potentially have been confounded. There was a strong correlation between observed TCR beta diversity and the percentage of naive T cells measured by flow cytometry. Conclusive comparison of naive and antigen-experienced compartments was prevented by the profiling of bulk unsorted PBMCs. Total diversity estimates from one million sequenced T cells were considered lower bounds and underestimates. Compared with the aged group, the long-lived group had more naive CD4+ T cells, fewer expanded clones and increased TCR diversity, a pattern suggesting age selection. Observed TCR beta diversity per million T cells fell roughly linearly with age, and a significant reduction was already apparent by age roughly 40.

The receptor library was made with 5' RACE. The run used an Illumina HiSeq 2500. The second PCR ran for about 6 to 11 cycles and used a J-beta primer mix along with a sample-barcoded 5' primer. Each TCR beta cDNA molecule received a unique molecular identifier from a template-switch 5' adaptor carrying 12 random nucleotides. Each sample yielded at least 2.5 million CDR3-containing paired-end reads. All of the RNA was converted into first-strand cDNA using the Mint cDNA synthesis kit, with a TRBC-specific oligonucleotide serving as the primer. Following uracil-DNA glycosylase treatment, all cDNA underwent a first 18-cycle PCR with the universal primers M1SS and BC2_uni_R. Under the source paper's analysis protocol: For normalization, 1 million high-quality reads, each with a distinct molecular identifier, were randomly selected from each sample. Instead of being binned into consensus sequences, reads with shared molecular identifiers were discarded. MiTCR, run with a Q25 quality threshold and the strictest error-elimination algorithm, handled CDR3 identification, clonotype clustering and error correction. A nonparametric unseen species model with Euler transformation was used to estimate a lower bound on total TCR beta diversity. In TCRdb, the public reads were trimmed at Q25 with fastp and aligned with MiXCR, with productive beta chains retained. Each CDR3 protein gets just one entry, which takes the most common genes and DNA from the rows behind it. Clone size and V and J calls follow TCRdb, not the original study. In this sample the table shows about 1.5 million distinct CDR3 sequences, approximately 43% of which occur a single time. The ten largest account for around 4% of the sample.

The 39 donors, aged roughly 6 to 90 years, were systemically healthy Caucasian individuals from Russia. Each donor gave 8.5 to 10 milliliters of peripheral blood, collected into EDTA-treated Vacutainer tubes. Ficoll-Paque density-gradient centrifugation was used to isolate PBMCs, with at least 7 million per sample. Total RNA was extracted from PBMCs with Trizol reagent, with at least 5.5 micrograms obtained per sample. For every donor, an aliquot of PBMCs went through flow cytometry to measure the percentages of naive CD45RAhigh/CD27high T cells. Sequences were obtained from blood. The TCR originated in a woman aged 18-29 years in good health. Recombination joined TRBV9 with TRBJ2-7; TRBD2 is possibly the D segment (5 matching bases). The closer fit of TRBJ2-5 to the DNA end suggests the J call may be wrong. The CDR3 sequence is CASSVGGLRETQYF. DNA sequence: TGTGCCAGCAGCGTAGGAGGACTCAGAGAGACCCAGTACTTC.